This T cell receptor beta chain came from a study of identical twins. Of note for this clonotype: Its target is not known.

TCRdb itself ran the 5' RACE reads through MiXCR, one entry per CDR3 protein. The table shows fewer than 250,000 distinct CDR3 sequences, with around 10% occurring only once. Every one of the donors was a healthy Caucasian. Study results and limitations: Fewer insertions characterized abundant cord blood beta clonotypes, whereas memory repertoires showed none.

J was trimmed by 6 bases and V by 4 bases; bases with no gene match: 6. The CDR3 loop spans 15 amino acids. CDR1 is SGHTA, CDR2 FQGTGA, per germline. The gene calls are TRBV7-3 and TRBJ2-1; 10 bases are shared with TRBD2. Sequencing was carried out using memory (CD45RO+) T cells sorted from blood. The TCR comes from a young woman in good health. CDR3: CASSSSGGALNEQFF. As DNA, the CDR3 is TGTGCCAGCAGCTCGAGCGGGGGGGCCCTCAATGAGCAGTTCTTC.